The clone carrying this T cell receptor beta chain was seen a few times. Its specificity is not known. The data belong to a study of blood T cells in healthy people across ages. Overall study results and limits: Estimates of diversity drawn from one million T cells were considered underestimates. Percentage of naive T cells showed a strong correlation with TCR beta diversity.

The amount of total RNA extracted per sample was at least 5.5 micrograms. The authors ran a second PCR of about 7 to 11 cycles using a sample-barcoded 5' primer and a J-beta primer mix. Sequencing of every sample gave 3 million or more CDR3-containing paired-end reads. TCRdb re-analysed the 5' RACE reads in MiXCR, keeping a single row per CDR3 protein. The sample includes 800,000 to 950,000 distinct CDR3 sequences, around 34% seen only once; the top ten take roughly 13%. Germline V lookup: CDR1 MDHEN, CDR2 SYDVKM. Trimming at V came to 4 bases and at J to 3 bases, leaving 5 bases not matched to a gene. CDR3 length: 14 amino acids.

The sample comprised blood. The source is a man between 18 and 29 years old in good health. This rearrangement joins TRBV28 to TRBJ1-2; 7 nucleotides line up with TRBD1. Written as DNA, the CDR3 is TGTGCCAGCAGTTCCCAAACAGGGGACTATGGCTACACCTTC. It yields the protein CASSSQTGDYGYTF.